This TCR beta chain was sequenced for a study of T cells in Graves' hyperthyroidism and ophthalmopathy. For this clonotype: Its antigen is undetermined.

Study-wide findings and caveats: Among thyroid clonotypes expanded above 0.001, most also appeared in blood.

TCR beta CDR3 regions were amplified from RNA. First-round RT-PCR of the TCR CDR3 relied on the HTBI primer set. TCRdb independently ran MiXCR on the multiplex PCR reads; one entry per CDR3 protein. Among 750,000 to 950,000 distinct CDR3 sequences listed, roughly 40% were seen once. There are 16 residues in the CDR3. Trimming at V came to 8 bases and at J to 2 bases, leaving 10 bases not matched to a gene. The germline V gene has CDR1 LNHNV and CDR2 YYDKDF (reference sequence). Based on clinical symptoms, serum thyroxine and TRAb, thyroid ultrasound and orbital computed tomography, diagnoses were reached.

The chain is built from TRBV15 and TRBJ2-5; 11 positions agree with TRBD2. Sequenced material: blood. This clonotype was obtained from a young man with Graves' hyperthyroidism. CDR3 sequence reads: CATGQPGLAVQETQYF. Written as DNA, the CDR3 is TGTGCCACCGGCCAACCGGGACTAGCGGTACAAGAGACCCAGTACTTC.